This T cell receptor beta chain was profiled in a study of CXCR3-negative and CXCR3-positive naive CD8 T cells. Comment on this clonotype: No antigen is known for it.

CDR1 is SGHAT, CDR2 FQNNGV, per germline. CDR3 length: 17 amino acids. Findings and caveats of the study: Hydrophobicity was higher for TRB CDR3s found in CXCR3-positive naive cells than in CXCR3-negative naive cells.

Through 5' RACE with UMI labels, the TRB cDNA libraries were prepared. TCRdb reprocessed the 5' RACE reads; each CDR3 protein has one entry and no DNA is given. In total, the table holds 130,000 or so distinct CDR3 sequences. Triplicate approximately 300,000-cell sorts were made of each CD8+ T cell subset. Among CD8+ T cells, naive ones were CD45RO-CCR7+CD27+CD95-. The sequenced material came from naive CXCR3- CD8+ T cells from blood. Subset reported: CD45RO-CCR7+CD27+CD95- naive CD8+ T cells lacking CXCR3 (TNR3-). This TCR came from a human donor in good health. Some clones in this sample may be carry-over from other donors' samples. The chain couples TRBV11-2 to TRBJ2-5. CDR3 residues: CASSLPLVAKQKETQYF.